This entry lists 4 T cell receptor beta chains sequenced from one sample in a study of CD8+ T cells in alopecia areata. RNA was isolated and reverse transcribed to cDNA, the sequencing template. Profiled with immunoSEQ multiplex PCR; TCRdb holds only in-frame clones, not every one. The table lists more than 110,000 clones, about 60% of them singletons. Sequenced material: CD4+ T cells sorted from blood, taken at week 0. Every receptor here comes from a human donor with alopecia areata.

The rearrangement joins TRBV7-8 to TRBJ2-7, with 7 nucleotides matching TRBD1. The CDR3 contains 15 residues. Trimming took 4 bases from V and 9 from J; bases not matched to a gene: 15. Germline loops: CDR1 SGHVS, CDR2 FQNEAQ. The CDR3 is CASSSPRQGPIMQYF. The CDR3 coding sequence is TGTGCCAGCAGCTCACCCCGACAGGGACCCATTATGCAGTACTTC. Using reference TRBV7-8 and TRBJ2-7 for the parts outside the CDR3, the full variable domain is GAGVSQSPRYKVAKRGQDVALRCDPISGHVSLFWYQQALGQGPEFLTYFQNEAQLDKSGLPSDRFFAERPEGSVSTLKIQRTQQEDSAVYLCASSSPRQGPIMQYFGPGTRLTVT.

CDR3 sequence (DNA): TGTGCCTGGAGTGTTGGGGGGGTGATCACTGAAGCTTTCTTT. As protein: CAWSVGGVITEAFF. The V call is TRBV30, the J call TRBJ1-1; D is perhaps TRBD1 (5 bases). This CDR3 is built from 14 residues. Germline values: CDR1 GTSNPN, CDR2 SVGIG (reference sequence). Deletions cut 0 bases from V and 4 bases from J, with 12 bases between.

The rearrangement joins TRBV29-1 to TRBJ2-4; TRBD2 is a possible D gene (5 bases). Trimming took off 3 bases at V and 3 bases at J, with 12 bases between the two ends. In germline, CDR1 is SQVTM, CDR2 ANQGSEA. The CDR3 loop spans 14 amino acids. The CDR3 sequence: CSVDSGGSKNIQYF. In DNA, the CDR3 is TGCAGCGTTGACTCAGGAGGTAGCAAAAACATTCAGTACTTC.

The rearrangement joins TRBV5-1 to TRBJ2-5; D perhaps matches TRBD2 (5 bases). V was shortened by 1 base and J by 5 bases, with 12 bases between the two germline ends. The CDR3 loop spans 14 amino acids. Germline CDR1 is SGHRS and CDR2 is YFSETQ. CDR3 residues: CASSLTGFGETQYF. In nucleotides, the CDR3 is TGCGCCAGCAGCTTGACGGGGTTTGGGGAGACCCAGTACTTC. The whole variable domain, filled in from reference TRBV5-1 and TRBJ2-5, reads KAGVTQTPRYLIKTRGQQVTLSCSPISGHRSVSWYQQTPGQGLQFLFEYFSETQRNKGNFPGRFSGRQFSNSRSEMNVSTLELGDSALYLCASSLTGFGETQYFGPGTRLLVL.